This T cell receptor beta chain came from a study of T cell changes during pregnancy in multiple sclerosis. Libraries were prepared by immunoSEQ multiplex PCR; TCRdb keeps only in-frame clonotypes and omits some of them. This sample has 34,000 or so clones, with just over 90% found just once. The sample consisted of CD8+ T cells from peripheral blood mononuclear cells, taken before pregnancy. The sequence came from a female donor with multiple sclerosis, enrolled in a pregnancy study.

This CDR3 is CASSSWGGVTDTQYF. CDR3 DNA sequence: TGTGCCAGCAGCTCGTGGGGGGGTGTCACAGATACGCAGTATTTT. The chain recombines TRBV6-5 with TRBJ2-3, with 7 bases fitting TRBD2. Germline V gives CDR1 MNHEY, CDR2 SVGAGI. The CDR3 has 15 amino acids. The ends lost 6 bases at V and 2 bases at J; junction bases unmatched: 8.